One and the same sample provided the 6 T cell receptor beta chains below, sequenced in a study of blood T cell repertoires in COVID-19. The table came from immunoSEQ multiplex PCR; TCRdb's copy has only in-frame clones and leaves some out. Found here are 300,000 or so clones, roughly 86% of them singletons; the top ten hold under 3.5%. The sample consisted of PBMCs or T cells enriched from blood (not recorded which). The source of these receptors is a woman aged 50 to 60 who had been exposed to COVID-19.

The chain uses TRBV5-8 and TRBJ1-4; maybe TRBD1 (5 bases). Germline V CDR1 and CDR2: SGHTS, YDEGEE. V lost 1 base and J 8 bases, leaving 6 bases between the germline ends. CDR3 length equals 12 residues. The CDR3 loop reads CASSLRGEKLFF. CDR3 nucleotides: TGTGCCAGCAGCTTGAGGGGCGAAAAACTGTTTTTT.

The V and J genes are TRBV5-4 and TRBJ2-3; TRBD2 is a possible D gene (5 bases). Germline V gives CDR1 SGHNT, CDR2 YYREEE (reference sequence). This CDR3 has 15 residues. The V end lost 4 bases, the J end lost 1 base, and 13 bases lay between the germline ends. Here the CDR3 reads CASSLGNPGTDTQYF. The CDR3 DNA follows: TGTGCCAGCAGCCTCGGGAACCCAGGCACAGATACGCAGTATTTT.

This chain connects TRBV20-1 to TRBJ2-3; 11 bases align to TRBD2. This CDR3 is 16 amino acids long. Per the germline V gene, CDR1 is DFQATT and CDR2 is SNEGSKA (reference sequence). Trimming took 3 bases from V and 0 from J; bases not matched to a gene: 5. The CDR3, as DNA: TGCAGTGCTAGTCCTAGCGGGGGGATCAGCACAGATACGCAGTATTTT. Protein sequence: CSASPSGGISTDTQYF.

The chain has TRBV27 and TRBJ2-1; a possible D gene is TRBD2 (6 bases). CDR1 MNHEY and CDR2 SMNVEV come from the germline V gene (reference sequence). The germline V and J ends were trimmed by 2 bases and 1 base, with 12 bases remaining between them. The CDR3 runs to 16 residues. The CDR3 here is CASSLRGGVSYNEQFF. The CDR3 coding sequence is TGTGCCAGCAGTTTAAGAGGCGGGGTATCCTACAATGAGCAGTTCTTC.

Regarding this clone: An end of the junction does not agree with germline; a read error may underlie this. The V and J genes are TRBV28 and TRBJ2-3, with 7 bases matching TRBD1. The germline CDR1 and CDR2 sequences are MDHEN and SYDVKM. The CDR3 runs to 14 residues. The CDR3 DNA is TGTGCCAGCAGTACACCACGGGACAGACAACGCTGGAATTTT. Amino acids: CASSTPRDRQRWNF.

The chain joins TRBV7-6 to TRBJ2-1, with TRBD2 matching over 11 bases. This CDR3 comprises 17 residues. Germline-derived CDR1 and CDR2 are SGHVS and FNYEAQ. Trimming removed 1 base from V and 1 base from J; junction bases left unmatched: 3. The CDR3: CASSLVSSGGSYNEQFF. The CDR3 DNA reads TGTGCCAGCAGCTTAGTATCTAGCGGGGGGTCCTACAATGAGCAGTTCTTC. Full variable domain (rest looked up from reference TRBV7-6 and TRBJ2-1): GAGVSQSPRYKVTKRGQDVALRCDPISGHVSLYWYRQALGQGPEFLTYFNYEAQQDKSGLPNDRFSAERPEGSISTLTIQRTEQRDSAMYRCASSLVSSGGSYNEQFFGPGTRLTVL.